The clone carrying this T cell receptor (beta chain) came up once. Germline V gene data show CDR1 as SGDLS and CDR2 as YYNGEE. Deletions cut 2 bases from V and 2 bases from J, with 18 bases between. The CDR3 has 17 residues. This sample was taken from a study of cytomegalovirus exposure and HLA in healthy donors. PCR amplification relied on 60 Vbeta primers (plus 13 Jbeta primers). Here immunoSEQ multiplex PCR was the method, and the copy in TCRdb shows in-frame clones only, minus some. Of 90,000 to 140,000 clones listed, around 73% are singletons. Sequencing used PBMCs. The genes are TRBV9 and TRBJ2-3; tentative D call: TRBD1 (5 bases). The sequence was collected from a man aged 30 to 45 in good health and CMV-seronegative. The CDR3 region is CASSVRTRDSPTDTQYF. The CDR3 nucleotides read TGTGCCAGCAGCGTCCGCACCCGAGACAGTCCCACAGATACGCAGTATTTT.